A selection of T cell receptor beta chains follows, all from one sample in a study of preoperative IRX-2 immunotherapy in early breast cancer. TCRdb keeps only in-frame clones here, not all; method: immunoSEQ multiplex PCR. Counted here are 30,000 to 35,000 clones, around four fifths occurring once; the ten biggest clones make up 2.5%. This sample comprised lymph node tissue, obtained from a patient treated with IRX-2 immunotherapy. Receptors were obtained from a human donor with breast cancer. Both conserved end residues are part of each CDR3. A D gene is named only where the DNA matches it firmly. Rows give clone size only sometimes, using once, few, many, or a class for an expanded clone.

length: 14
J: TRBJ1-2
V: TRBV6-8
D: -
size: -
CDR3: CASKRKGVNYGYTF
DNA: TGTGCCAGCAAGAGAAAAGGGGTTAACTATGGCTACACCTTC

length: 14
J: TRBJ1-2
V: TRBV6-8
D: -
size: -
CDR3: CASRMNQGPYGYTF
DNA: TGTGCCAGCAGGATGAACCAGGGGCCCTATGGCTACACCTTC

length: 11
J: TRBJ2-7
V: TRBV6-7
D: -
size: few
CDR3: CASSEGWEQYF
DNA: TGTGCCAGCAGTGAAGGATGGGAGCAGTACTTC

length: 15
J: TRBJ2-2
V: TRBV5-1
D: TRBD1
size: -
CDR3: CASSLQGAHTGELFF
DNA: TGCGCCAGCAGCTTGCAGGGGGCCCACACCGGGGAGCTGTTTTTT

length: 14
J: TRBJ1-5
V: TRBV6-8
D: TRBD1
size: -
CDR3: CAISGQGEGQPQHF
DNA: TGTGCCATCAGTGGACAGGGGGAAGGTCAGCCCCAGCATTTT

length: 13
J: TRBJ1-3
V: TRBV6-7
D: -
size: -
CDR3: CASSSVTGNTIYF
DNA: TGTGCCAGCAGTTCGGTTACTGGAAACACCATATATTTT

length: 16
J: TRBJ1-2
V: TRBV27
D: -
size: -
CDR3: CASSRRPRVGSYGYTF
DNA: TGTGCCAGCAGTCGAAGACCCAGGGTAGGTAGCTATGGCTACACCTTC

length: 14
J: TRBJ2-2
V: TRBV19
D: -
size: -
CDR3: CASLEGRYTGELFF
DNA: TGTGCCAGTTTGGAGGGCCGGTACACCGGGGAGCTGTTTTTT

length: 15
J: TRBJ2-5
V: TRBV19
D: TRBD2
size: -
CDR3: CASTLSGRGVETQYF
DNA: TGTGCCAGTACCCTGAGCGGGAGGGGAGTAGAGACCCAGTACTTC

length: 13
J: TRBJ2-2
V: TRBV7-2
D: TRBD2
size: -
CDR3: CASSKREIGELFF
DNA: TGTGCCAGCAGCAAGCGGGAGATCGGGGAGCTGTTTTTT

length: 14
J: TRBJ1-3
V: TRBV29-1
D: TRBD1
size: -
CDR3: CSVKTGASGNTIYF
DNA: TGCAGCGTAAAGACAGGGGCCTCTGGAAACACCATATATTTT

length: 16
J: TRBJ2-3
V: TRBV19
D: TRBD2
size: few
CDR3: CASSMGLAGGTDTQYF
DNA: TGTGCCAGTAGTATGGGACTAGCGGGAGGAACAGATACGCAGTATTTT

length: 15
J: TRBJ1-1
V: TRBV19
D: -
size: -
CDR3: CASSPGAGISPEAFF
DNA: TGTGCCAGTAGTCCAGGGGCGGGCATCAGCCCTGAAGCTTTCTTT

length: 14
J: TRBJ1-4
V: TRBV5-1
D: -
size: -
CDR3: CASSLDRNNEKLFF
DNA: TGCGCCAGCAGCTTGGACAGAAATAATGAAAAACTGTTTTTT

length: 14
J: TRBJ2-7
V: TRBV6-8
D: TRBD2
size: -
CDR3: CASSWAGVSYEQYF
DNA: TGTGCCAGCAGTTGGGCGGGGGTCTCCTACGAGCAGTACTTC

length: 14
J: TRBJ2-2
V: TRBV2
D: -
size: -
CDR3: CASKDFANTGELFF
DNA: TGTGCCAGCAAGGACTTCGCGAACACCGGGGAGCTGTTTTTT

length: 14
J: TRBJ2-7
V: TRBV5-1
D: -
size: -
CDR3: CASSNHEGNPGQYF
DNA: TGCGCCAGCAGCAACCATGAGGGGAATCCTGGGCAGTACTTC

length: 16
J: TRBJ1-1
V: TRBV23-1
D: -
size: -
CDR3: CASSQLGPQGGLEAFF
DNA: TGCGCCAGCAGTCAATTGGGGCCCCAAGGAGGCTTAGAAGCTTTCTTT

length: 15
J: TRBJ2-1
V: TRBV18
D: -
size: -
CDR3: CASSPQDSLYNEQFF
DNA: TGTGCCAGCTCACCACAGGACAGCCTATACAATGAGCAGTTCTTC

length: 14
J: TRBJ2-7
V: TRBV5-1
D: TRBD2
size: -
CDR3: CASSSRGGRSEQYF
DNA: TGCGCCAGCAGCTCTCGCGGGGGGAGAAGCGAGCAGTACTTC

length: 15
J: TRBJ1-1
V: TRBV6-8
D: -
size: -
CDR3: CASSYSGGVGTEAFF
DNA: TGTGCCAGCAGTTACTCCGGAGGGGTCGGCACTGAAGCTTTCTTT

length: 15
J: TRBJ1-2
V: TRBV11-3
D: -
size: -
CDR3: CASSPRIAEWYGYTF
DNA: TGTGCCAGCAGCCCCCGTATCGCCGAGTGGTATGGCTACACCTTC

length: 16
J: TRBJ2-1
V: TRBV18
D: -
size: once
CDR3: CASSPPGGLSYNEQFF
DNA: TGTGCCAGCTCACCACCGGGAGGCTTATCCTACAATGAGCAGTTCTTC

length: 15
J: TRBJ2-2
V: TRBV19
D: -
size: once
CDR3: CASRAGQTNTGELFF
DNA: TGTGCCAGTAGGGCTGGACAGACGAACACCGGGGAGCTGTTTTTT

length: 15
J: TRBJ1-4
V: TRBV30
D: -
size: -
CDR3: CAWETRQAENEKLFF
DNA: TGTGCCTGGGAAACAAGACAGGCGGAGAATGAAAAACTGTTTTTT

length: 13
J: TRBJ2-7
V: TRBV28
D: -
size: -
CDR3: CASSLILDNEQYF
DNA: TGTGCCAGCAGTCTTATTCTCGACAACGAGCAGTACTTC

length: 13
J: TRBJ1-5
V: TRBV25-1
D: -
size: -
CDR3: CASSDGYGTPQHF
DNA: TGTGCCAGCAGTGATGGGTATGGGACGCCCCAGCATTTT

length: 14
J: TRBJ2-2
V: TRBV5-1
D: -
size: once
CDR3: CASSLGGLTGELFF
DNA: TGCGCCAGCAGCTTGGGAGGGTTAACCGGGGAGCTGTTTTTT

length: 15
J: TRBJ1-5
V: TRBV19
D: TRBD1
size: -
CDR3: CASSRNKGAEQPQHF
DNA: TGTGCCAGTAGCCGTAATAAGGGGGCAGAGCAGCCCCAGCATTTT

length: 15
J: TRBJ1-2
V: TRBV11-3
D: -
size: -
CDR3: CASSSTGGTNYGYTF
DNA: TGTGCCAGCAGCTCGACTGGTGGAACTAACTATGGCTACACCTTC

length: 15
J: TRBJ2-1
V: TRBV5-1
D: TRBD2
size: once
CDR3: CASSTSGSSYNEQFF
DNA: TGCGCCAGCAGCACTAGCGGGAGCTCCTACAATGAGCAGTTCTTC

length: 19
J: TRBJ2-6
V: TRBV5-1
D: TRBD1
size: few
CDR3: CASSLDFGTGAPGANVLTF
DNA: TGCGCCAGCAGCTTGGACTTCGGGACAGGGGCCCCTGGGGCCAACGTCCTGACTTTC

length: 16
J: TRBJ2-1
V: TRBV23-1
D: -
size: -
CDR3: CASSQLGGSSYNEQFF
DNA: TGCGCCAGCAGCCAGCTAGGCGGAAGCTCCTACAATGAGCAGTTCTTC

length: 16
J: TRBJ2-1
V: TRBV18
D: -
size: -
CDR3: CASSPGGEHLYNEQFF
DNA: TGTGCCAGCTCACCCGGAGGAGAACACCTTTACAATGAGCAGTTCTTC

length: 11
J: TRBJ1-2
V: TRBV30
D: TRBD1
size: -
CDR3: CAWSRGAGYTF
DNA: TGTGCCTGGAGCAGGGGGGCTGGCTACACCTTC

length: 15
J: TRBJ2-1
V: TRBV7-4
D: -
size: -
CDR3: CASSLGRVSYNEQFF
DNA: TGTGCCAGCAGCTTAGGACGGGTCTCCTACAATGAGCAGTTCTTC

length: 14
J: TRBJ2-3
V: TRBV30
D: -
size: -
CDR3: CAWSVAEGTDTQYF
DNA: TGTGCCTGGAGTGTGGCGGAAGGCACAGATACGCAGTATTTT

length: 13
J: TRBJ1-2
V: TRBV14
D: -
size: -
CDR3: CASGPGTLYGYTF
DNA: TGTGCCAGCGGCCCCGGGACACTCTATGGCTACACCTTC

length: 16
J: TRBJ1-2
V: TRBV6-8
D: TRBD1
size: -
CDR3: CASSPQGGQGISGYTF
DNA: TGTGCCAGCAGTCCCCAAGGGGGACAGGGGATTTCTGGCTACACCTTC

length: 11
J: TRBJ2-1
V: TRBV6-4
D: TRBD1
size: -
CDR3: CASGHRGWEFF
DNA: TGTGCCAGCGGCCACAGGGGGTGGGAGTTCTTC

length: 15
J: TRBJ2-1
V: TRBV25-1
D: TRBD2
size: -
CDR3: CASSEPREGPGRQFF
DNA: TGTGCCAGCAGTGAACCCCGGGAGGGGCCCGGTAGGCAGTTCTTC

length: 14
J: TRBJ2-1
V: TRBV19
D: -
size: few
CDR3: CASSLGVRMGEQFF
DNA: TGTGCCAGTAGTTTGGGGGTCCGAATGGGTGAGCAGTTCTTC

length: 12
J: TRBJ2-1
V: TRBV27
D: -
size: once
CDR3: CATSDFGDEQFF
DNA: TGTGCCACCAGTGATTTCGGCGATGAGCAGTTCTTC

length: 13
J: TRBJ2-1
V: TRBV19
D: -
size: -
CDR3: CASRNRAHNEQFF
DNA: TGTGCCAGTAGAAACCGGGCCCACAATGAGCAGTTCTTC

length: 16
J: TRBJ2-1
V: TRBV28
D: -
size: -
CDR3: CASSYGGSGTLDEQFF
DNA: TGTGCCAGCAGTTACGGCGGGTCAGGGACCCTTGATGAGCAGTTCTTC

length: 15
J: TRBJ2-2
V: TRBV18
D: -
size: -
CDR3: CASSPWRENTGELFF
DNA: TGTGCCAGCTCACCATGGAGGGAAAACACCGGGGAGCTGTTTTTT

length: 15
J: TRBJ2-7
V: TRBV6-8
D: TRBD1
size: -
CDR3: CAAGQDRLWSYEQYF
DNA: TGTGCAGCCGGACAGGACCGGCTGTGGTCCTACGAGCAGTACTTC

length: 12
J: TRBJ2-5
V: TRBV6-8
D: -
size: once
CDR3: CASSPRSMTQYF
DNA: TGTGCCAGCAGTCCGCGGTCGATGACCCAGTACTTC

length: 16
J: TRBJ1-6
V: TRBV23-1
D: -
size: -
CDR3: CASSQEGVAYNSPLHF
DNA: TGCGCCAGCAGCCAAGAGGGAGTCGCCTATAATTCACCCCTCCACTTT